Below, 19 T cell receptor beta chains from the same sample are listed, as sequenced in a study of Ad26.COV2.S vaccination and SARS-CoV-2 variants. Stated treatment: about 20 received Ad26.COV2.S at low or high dose, single or two shots; about five received placebo; per-sample allocation not given. Day 63 after the first vaccine or placebo injection was the time point for sampling. The method was immunoSEQ multiplex PCR; TCRdb's version includes in-frame clones alone and lacks a portion of them. The sample has about 370,000 clones, 89% seen once. This specimen consisted of peripheral blood, obtained in a trial of Ad26.COV2.S vaccine versus placebo. The receptors were gathered from a person aged 18-65 years who received the Ad26.COV2.S COVID-19 vaccine or a placebo.

The sample holds a few counts of this clone. The V call is TRBV14, the J call TRBJ1-6; D may be TRBD1 (6 bases). V lost 1 base and J lost 7, with 11 bases in between. This CDR3 is built from 15 residues. Germline V gene sequence: CDR1 SGHDN, CDR2 FVKESK. CDR3 sequence: CASSQGPGGNSPLHF. CDR3 coding DNA: TGTGCCAGCAGCCAAGGTCCGGGGGGCAATTCACCCCTCCACTTT.

The V and J genes are TRBV5-1 and TRBJ2-5; D may be TRBD1 (5 bases). Germline CDR1 SGHRS, CDR2 YFSETQ. Trimming took off 4 bases at V and 2 bases at J, with 12 bases between the two ends. The CDR3 is 14 residues long. The CDR3 DNA follows: TGCGCCAGCAGCACCATGGGGCCGCAAGAGACCCAGTACTTC. The encoded protein is CASSTMGPQETQYF.

This chain links TRBV20-1 with TRBJ2-1; D remains unclear. Germline V gives CDR1 DFQATT, CDR2 SNEGSKA (reference sequence). The CDR3 totals 10 residues. V lost 3 bases to trimming and J lost 12 bases, with 9 bases between them. The DNA for the CDR3 is TGCAGTGCTAGGAATGAGCGGCAGTTCTTC. It yields the protein CSARNERQFF.

The chain combines TRBV11-3 with TRBJ2-1, with 7 bases fitting TRBD2. J gave up 5 bases and V 1 base, and 11 bases lay outside the gene matches. The CDR3 loop spans 17 amino acids. CDR1 SGHNT and CDR2 YENEEA come from the germline V gene. CDR3 coding DNA: TGTGCCAGCAGCTTAGTCCTTACTAGCGCATCCGACAATGAGCAGTTCTTC. It is translated as CASSLVLTSASDNEQFF.

CDR3 in DNA: TGTGCCAGCAGTTTGCCAGGCGCAACTAATTCACCCCTCCACTTT. Amino acid sequence: CASSLPGATNSPLHF. This rearrangement joins TRBV28 to TRBJ1-6, with D unclear. The CDR3 runs to 15 residues. The germline V and J ends were trimmed by 3 bases and 6 bases, with 12 bases remaining between them. Germline assignment: CDR1 MDHEN and CDR2 SYDVKM. The full variable domain, its missing parts supplied by reference TRBV28 and TRBJ1-6, is DVKVTQSSRYLVKRTGEKVFLECVQDMDHENMFWYRQDPGLGLRLIYFSYDVKMKEKGDIPEGYSVSREKKERFSLILESASTNQTSMYLCASSLPGATNSPLHFGNGTRLTVT.

As for this clone: The sample has other DNA sequences that encode this CDR3 too. V and J are TRBV28 and TRBJ1-5; D is possibly TRBD1 (5 bases). Germline V gene lookup returns CDR1 MDHEN and CDR2 SYDVKM. V was cut by 3 bases and J by 3 bases, with 9 bases left in between. This CDR3 has 14 residues. CDR3 sequence: CASSFGGSNQPQHF. CDR3 bases: TGTGCCAGCAGTTTCGGGGGATCCAATCAGCCCCAGCATTTT.

The rearrangement uses TRBV7-6 and TRBJ1-5; possible D gene TRBD1, 6 bases. The V end lost 1 base, the J end lost 0 bases, and 7 bases lay between the germline ends. The CDR3 contains 15 residues. Germline CDR1 and CDR2: SGHVS and FNYEAQ. This CDR3 reads CASSLGGLSNQPQHF. The CDR3, as DNA: TGTGCCAGCAGCTTAGGGGGGCTTAGCAATCAGCCCCAGCATTTT.

V usage is TRBV15 and J usage is TRBJ2-3; 7 bases agree with TRBD1. Germline V CDR1 and CDR2: LNHNV, YYDKDF (reference sequence). The CDR3 consists of 13 residues. Germline trimming cut 8 bases from V and 3 bases from J; bases unmatched to any gene: 5. The CDR3 bases are TGTGCCACCGGACAGGAGAGAACAGATACGCAGTATTTT. Encoded protein: CATGQERTDTQYF.

Regarding this clone: Other DNA sequences within the sample encode an identical CDR3. The genes are TRBV28 and TRBJ1-4; 9 nucleotides line up with TRBD1. Germline lookup yields CDR1 MDHEN and CDR2 SYDVKM. Trimming at V came to 6 bases and at J to 4 bases, leaving 9 bases not matched to a gene. CDR3 size: 16 residues. CDR3 region: CASSPPGQGFNEKLFF. In DNA, the CDR3 is TGTGCCAGCAGCCCTCCGGGACAGGGTTTTAATGAAAAACTGTTTTTT.

The V gene is TRBV29-1, the J gene TRBJ2-3; 8 nucleotides line up with TRBD2. With 6 bases clipped from V and 3 bases from J, the junction kept 8 bases outside the gene matches. Germline V lookup: CDR1 SQVTM, CDR2 ANQGSEA. The CDR3 extends over 14 amino acids. The DNA for the CDR3 is TGCAGCGTACGAGCGGGAGTTGGGACAGATACGCAGTATTTT. This sequence encodes CSVRAGVGTDTQYF.

The genes are TRBV19 and TRBJ2-7; D gene uncertain. This CDR3 has 15 residues. Germline loops: CDR1 LNHDA, CDR2 SQIVND (reference sequence). V shed 1 base and J shed 1 base, with 11 bases lying between them. CDR3 residues: CASSIVRHASYEQYF. CDR3 nucleotides: TGTGCCAGTAGTATAGTCCGACATGCGTCCTACGAGCAGTACTTC.

The chain recombines TRBV29-1 with TRBJ1-2, with 8 bases aligning to TRBD1. The J segment lost 8 bases and the V segment lost 7 bases, leaving 6 bases of the junction unmatched. Germline V gene sequence: CDR1 SQVTM, CDR2 ANQGSEA. The CDR3 spans 11 residues. The CDR3 DNA reads TGCAGCGGACGAGGACAGGGAGGCTACACCTTC. It specifies CSGRGQGGYTF.

The chain is built from TRBV6-6 and TRBJ2-1; the D call may be TRBD1 or TRBD2 (5 bases each). The CDR3 has 15 residues. With 2 bases removed from V and 4 bases from J, the gap between germline ends came to 12 bases. Per germline, CDR1 MNHNY and CDR2 SVGAGI (reference sequence). The CDR3 bases are TGTGCCAGCAGTTACGGGACGGACCCTTACAATGAGCAGTTCTTC. Translation gives CASSYGTDPYNEQFF.

The chain recombines TRBV5-4 with TRBJ2-6; 14 bases align to TRBD2. Germline V gives CDR1 SGHNT, CDR2 YYREEE (reference sequence). V shed 4 bases and J 0 bases; nucleotides not matched to a gene: 6. The length of the CDR3 is 19 residues. The CDR3 nucleotides are TGTGCCAGCAGCCGGGGACTAGCGGGAGCTGGCTCTGGGGCCAACGTCCTGACTTTC. Protein sequence: CASSRGLAGAGSGANVLTF.

This clone was picked up one time. The J gene is TRBJ2-7, the V gene TRBV10-3; 10 bases are a match to TRBD2. The CDR3 extends over 16 amino acids. CDR1 and CDR2 (germline): ENHRY, SYGVKD. The CDR3 sequence is CATSGEGASGGYEQYF. The CDR3 DNA follows: TGTGCTACAAGCGGGGAGGGGGCTAGCGGGGGATACGAGCAGTACTTC.

The genes are TRBV7-9 and TRBJ2-5; possibly TRBD1 or TRBD2 for D (5 bases each). Trimming shortened V by 5 bases and J by 2 bases, and 21 bases separated the two germline ends. The germline CDR1 and CDR2 sequences are SEHNR and FQNEAQ (reference sequence). This CDR3 spans 17 amino acids. CDR3: CASSPLGGTPKQETQYF. CDR3 DNA: TGTGCCAGCAGCCCCTTAGGTGGGACGCCGAAACAAGAGACCCAGTACTTC.

The chain links TRBV28 to TRBJ2-3, with D hard to call. This CDR3 has 13 amino acids. Germline V gives CDR1 MDHEN, CDR2 SYDVKM. The V gene lost 6 bases and the J gene lost 3 bases, with 10 bases spanning the gap. This chain's CDR3 is CASRGPGTDTQYF. The CDR3 DNA is TGTGCCAGCAGAGGACCTGGGACAGATACGCAGTATTTT. Drawing the rest from reference TRBV28 and TRBJ2-3, the complete variable domain is DVKVTQSSRYLVKRTGEKVFLECVQDMDHENMFWYRQDPGLGLRLIYFSYDVKMKEKGDIPEGYSVSREKKERFSLILESASTNQTSMYLCASRGPGTDTQYFGPGTRLTVL.

This clone has a handful of counts. The chain joins TRBV5-6 to TRBJ1-4, with TRBD1 as a possible D gene (5 bases). The CDR3 is 14 amino acids. V lost 4 bases, J lost 7 bases, and 14 bases lay in between. Germline CDR1 reads SGHDT; CDR2 reads YYEEEE. The CDR3 DNA reads TGTGCCAGCAGCCCGAACTACGGGGGTGAAAAACTGTTTTTT. Its translation is CASSPNYGGEKLFF.

The chain has TRBV21-1 and TRBJ2-2; the table names TRBD1, a call not compared with the DNA. TRBV21-1 is a listed pseudogene. The CDR3 consists of 24 residues. The CDR3 loop is CASPPPGQGPALSIAHRNTGELFF. CDR3 DNA: TGTGCCAGCCCACCCCCGGGACAGGGACCGGCTTTGTCCATCGCCCACCGCAACACCGGGGAGCTGTTTTTT.